A single sample is the source of the 11 T cell receptor beta chains below, sequenced in a study of T cell responses to AZD1222 COVID-19 vaccine. Using immunoSEQ multiplex PCR, the repertoire was profiled, and TCRdb retains in-frame clones only, with some absent. The sample shows roughly 100,000 clones, about 88% of them seen only once. This sample comprised peripheral blood, obtained 28 days after the second AZD1222 dose. These receptors were obtained from an adult who received the AZD1222 COVID-19 vaccine.

Regarding this clone: A junction boundary mismatches the germline segment, possibly from a read error. The rearrangement links TRBV12-3 or TRBV12-4 to TRBJ1-1; maybe TRBD1 (6 bases). This CDR3 is 13 amino acids long. In DNA form, the CDR3 reads TGTGCCAGCAATTTAGGGGGGAACACTGAAGCTTTCTTT. Protein product: CASNLGGNTEAFF.

The chain has TRBV19 and TRBJ2-6; 7 bases are shared with TRBD1. The CDR3 is made up of 16 amino acids. Losses at the gene ends were 10 bases for V and 1 base for J; bases not matched to a gene: 10. The V gene's germline CDR1 is LNHDA and CDR2 SQIVND (reference sequence). In nucleotides, the CDR3 is TGTGCCACCGGACAGGATTGGACGTCTGGGGCCAACGTCCTGACTTTC. Amino acids: CATGQDWTSGANVLTF. The complete variable domain, with remaining parts taken from reference TRBV19 and TRBJ2-6, reads DGGITQSPKYLFRKEGQNVTLSCEQNLNHDAMYWYRQDPGQGLRLIYYSQIVNDFQKGDIAEGYSVSREKKESFPLTVTSAQKNPTAFYLCATGQDWTSGANVLTFGAGSRLTVL.

The CDR3 bases are TGTGCCAGCAGCTTAGATCGGCAGACCCAGTACTTC. The encoded protein is CASSLDRQTQYF. This sequence joins TRBV11-3 and TRBJ2-5; D remains ambiguous. The V gene's germline CDR1 is SGHNT and CDR2 YENEEA. The CDR3 is made up of 12 amino acids. Trimming removed 0 bases at V and 6 bases at J, with 5 bases between. Variable domain in full (rest from reference TRBV11-3 and TRBJ2-5): EAGVVQSPRYKIIEKKQPVAFWCNPISGHNTLYWYLQNLGQGPELLIRYENEEAVDDSQLPKDRFSAERLKGVDSTLKIQPAELGDSAVYLCASSLDRQTQYFGPGTRLLVL.

The V gene is TRBV6-5, the J gene TRBJ1-2; D not certain. The germline gives CDR1 MNHEY, CDR2 SVGAGI. The CDR3 extends over 14 amino acids. Between the trimmed V and J ends, which lost 6 bases and 1 base, there was a span of 12 bases. The DNA of the CDR3 is TGTGCCAGCAGCAAGGACCGACTTAACTATGGCTACACCTTC. It translates to CASSKDRLNYGYTF.

V gene TRBV6-5 combines with J gene TRBJ1-6, with a weak D call TRBD1 (5 bases). CDR1 and CDR2 (germline): MNHEY, SVGAGI. The CDR3 is 14 amino acids. V lost 3 bases and J lost 4, with 7 bases in between. CDR3 bases: TGTGCCAGCAGTTATAGACAGTATAATTCACCCCTCCACTTT. Residues: CASSYRQYNSPLHF.

The rearrangement uses TRBV5-4 and TRBJ2-1; TRBD2 might be the D (6 bases). With 3 bases removed from V and 9 bases from J, the gap between germline ends came to 16 bases. CDR3 size: 14 residues. The germline V gene encodes CDR1 SGHNT and CDR2 YYREEE (reference sequence). CDR3 amino acids: CASSSDYRGSEQFF. CDR3 DNA sequence: TGTGCCAGCAGCTCGGACTACCGAGGCAGTGAGCAGTTCTTC.

The V call is TRBV7-9, the J call TRBJ2-7; 13 bases map to TRBD2. The CDR3 extends over 15 amino acids. J was trimmed by 3 bases and V by 4 bases; bases with no gene match: 3. Germline CDR1 and CDR2: SEHNR and FQNEAQ (reference sequence). The CDR3 nucleotides are TGTGCCAGCAGCTCGGGACTAGCGGGACACTACGAGCAGTACTTC. Translation: CASSSGLAGHYEQYF. Together with reference TRBV7-9 and TRBJ2-7, the CDR3 gives the full variable domain: DTGVSQNPRHKITKRGQNVTFRCDPISEHNRLYWYRQTLGQGPEFLTYFQNEAQLEKSRLLSDRFSAERPKGSFSTLEIQRTEQGDSAMYLCASSSGLAGHYEQYFGPGTRLTVT.

The CDR3 spells CASGPDRGQGMGANVLTF. CDR3 nucleotides: TGTGCTAGTGGCCCCGACAGGGGTCAAGGAATGGGGGCCAACGTCCTGACTTTC. J is TRBJ2-6 and V is TRBV12-5; 8 nucleotides align to TRBD1. The CDR3 runs 18 residues. Trimming removed 6 bases from V and 4 bases from J; junction bases left unmatched: 14. Looked up from germline, CDR1 is LGHNT and CDR2 is FRNRAP. Drawing the rest from reference TRBV12-5 and TRBJ2-6, the complete variable domain is DARVTQTPRHKVTEMGQEVTMRCQPILGHNTVFWYRQTMMQGLELLAYFRNRAPLDDSGMPKDRFSAEMPDATLATLKIQPSEPRDSAVYFCASGPDRGQGMGANVLTFGAGSRLTVL.

The CDR3 loop reads CASRTAANEQFF. DNA for the CDR3: TGTGCTTCGAGAACTGCAGCCAATGAGCAGTTCTTC. The chain has TRBV28 and TRBJ2-1, with D hard to call. CDR3 length: 12 amino acids. The germline V gene has CDR1 MDHEN and CDR2 SYDVKM.

This clone was seen once. This chain links TRBV28 with TRBJ1-5; D unresolved. Trimming shortened V by 7 bases and J by 6 bases, and 13 bases separated the two germline ends. Looked up from germline, CDR1 is MDHEN and CDR2 is SYDVKM. The CDR3 is 13 amino acids. The CDR3 sequence: CASKTPVGQPQHF. In DNA form, the CDR3 reads TGTGCCAGCAAAACCCCCGTGGGTCAGCCCCAGCATTTT. Full variable domain (missing parts from reference TRBV28 and TRBJ1-5): DVKVTQSSRYLVKRTGEKVFLECVQDMDHENMFWYRQDPGLGLRLIYFSYDVKMKEKGDIPEGYSVSREKKERFSLILESASTNQTSMYLCASKTPVGQPQHFGDGTRLSIL.

The gene calls are TRBV7-2 and TRBJ1-2; 9 bases line up with TRBD1. The CDR3 consists of 17 residues. Unmatched junction bases numbered 14, after V lost 1 base and J lost 8 bases. Looked up from germline, CDR1 is SGHTA and CDR2 is FQGNSA. The CDR3 reads CASSLERGPTGGKGYTF. The DNA for the CDR3 is TGTGCCAGCAGCTTAGAAAGGGGGCCGACAGGGGGTAAGGGCTACACCTTC.